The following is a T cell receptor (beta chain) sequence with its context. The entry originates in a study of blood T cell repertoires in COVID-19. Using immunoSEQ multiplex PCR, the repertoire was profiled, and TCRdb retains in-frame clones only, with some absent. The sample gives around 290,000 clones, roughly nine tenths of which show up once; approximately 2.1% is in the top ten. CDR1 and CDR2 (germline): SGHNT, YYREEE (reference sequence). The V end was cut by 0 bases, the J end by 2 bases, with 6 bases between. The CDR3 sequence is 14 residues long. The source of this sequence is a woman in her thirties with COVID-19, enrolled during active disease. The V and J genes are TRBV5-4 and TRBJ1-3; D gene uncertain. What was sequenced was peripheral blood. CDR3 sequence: CASSLVPAGNTIYF. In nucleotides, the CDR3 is TGTGCCAGCAGCTTGGTGCCGGCTGGAAACACCATATATTTT.